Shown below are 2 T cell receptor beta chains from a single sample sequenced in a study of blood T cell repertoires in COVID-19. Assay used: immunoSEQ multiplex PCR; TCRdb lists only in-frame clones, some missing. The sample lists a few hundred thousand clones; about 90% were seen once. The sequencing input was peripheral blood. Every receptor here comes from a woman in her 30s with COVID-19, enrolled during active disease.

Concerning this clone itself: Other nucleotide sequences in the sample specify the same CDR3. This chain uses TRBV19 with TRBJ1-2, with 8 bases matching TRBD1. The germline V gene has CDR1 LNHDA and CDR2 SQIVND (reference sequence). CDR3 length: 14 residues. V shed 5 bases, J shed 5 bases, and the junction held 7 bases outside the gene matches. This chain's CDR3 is CASSSGQGGYGYTF. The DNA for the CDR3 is TGTGCCAGTAGTTCCGGACAGGGCGGTTATGGCTACACCTTC.

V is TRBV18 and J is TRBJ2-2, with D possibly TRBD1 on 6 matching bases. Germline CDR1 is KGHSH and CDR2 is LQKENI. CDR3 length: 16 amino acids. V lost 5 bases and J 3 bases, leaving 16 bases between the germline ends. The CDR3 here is CASSIQGGAYTGELFF. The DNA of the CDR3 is TGTGCCAGCTCAATACAGGGTGGTGCTTACACCGGGGAGCTGTTTTTT.